A single sample gave rise to the 10 T cell receptor beta chains below, sequenced in a study of blood T cells in healthy people across ages (dated by TCRdb to about 2015). The library was built by means of 5' RACE. TCRdb shows the sequencer as Illumina HiSeq 2500. A second roughly 7 to 12 cycle PCR used a sample-barcoded 5' primer and a J-beta primer mix. TCRdb ran its own pipeline on the public reads, namely fastp trimming at Q25 and MiXCR clone calling, and kept in-frame beta chains. Each entry is one CDR3 protein sequence, shown with its most common DNA and genes. The table for this sample lists hundreds of thousands of distinct CDR3 sequences; under 40% of them were counted only once. The ten largest clones take up 10% to 15% of the sample. The sequencing input was blood. Source of these receptors: a man aged 18 to 29 in good health.

V usage is TRBV7-2 and J usage is TRBJ1-3; a possible D gene is TRBD1 (6 bases). V lost 5 bases and J 0 bases, leaving 14 bases between the germline ends. From germline, CDR1 is SGHTA and CDR2 FQGNSA. The CDR3 runs to 16 residues. CDR3 protein: CASSPRTVNSGNTIYF. The DNA for the CDR3 is TGTGCCAGCAGCCCTCGGACAGTAAACTCTGGAAACACCATATATTTT.

This clonotype occurred a few times. The rearrangement links TRBV5-1 to TRBJ1-1; D unresolved. The CDR3 covers 17 residues. Between the trimmed V and J ends, which lost 3 bases and 0 bases, there was a span of 18 bases. Germline values: CDR1 SGHRS, CDR2 YFSETQ. CDR3: CASSSLGQAGLNTEAFF. The CDR3 DNA sequence: TGCGCCAGCAGCTCCCTGGGCCAAGCCGGATTGAACACTGAAGCTTTCTTT. The full variable domain, completed using reference TRBV5-1 and TRBJ1-1, is KAGVTQTPRYLIKTRGQQVTLSCSPISGHRSVSWYQQTPGQGLQFLFEYFSETQRNKGNFPGRFSGRQFSNSRSEMNVSTLELGDSALYLCASSSLGQAGLNTEAFFGQGTRLTVV.

Details on this clonotype: A junction end diverges from the germline sequence, so it may reflect a read error. The rearrangement uses TRBV4-1 and TRBJ2-5; TRBD1 aligns across 7 bases. The CDR3 extends over 16 amino acids. The germline CDR1 and CDR2 sequences are MGHRA and YSYEKL. The CDR3 DNA is TGCGCCAGCAACCAAGACGGGACAGAAACACAAGAGACCCAGTACTTC. This gives the protein CASNQDGTETQETQYF.

A single count supports this clonotype. The chain combines TRBV20-1 with TRBJ2-1; 11 bases are a match to TRBD2. The CDR3 covers 16 residues. With V trimmed by 5 bases and J by 4 bases, 10 bases remained unmatched. The germline V gene encodes CDR1 DFQATT and CDR2 SNEGSKA (reference sequence). The CDR3 DNA is TGCAGTGCTTTCACCCTAGCGGGGGGTAATTACAATGAGCAGTTCTTC. Translating it yields CSAFTLAGGNYNEQFF.

The chain recombines TRBV20-1 with TRBJ2-1, with 9 bases aligning to TRBD2. The CDR3 extends over 16 amino acids. The V and J ends lost 0 bases and 2 bases, in that order; junction bases with no gene match: 5. In germline, CDR1 is DFQATT, CDR2 SNEGSKA (reference sequence). This chain's CDR3 is CSARDGGGATYNEQFF. The DNA for the CDR3 is TGCAGTGCTAGAGACGGCGGGGGGGCCACCTACAATGAGCAGTTCTTC.

The rearrangement joins TRBV2 to TRBJ1-1; 12 bases match TRBD1. This CDR3 spans 16 amino acids. Unmatched junction bases numbered 9, after V lost 6 bases and J lost 4 bases. CDR1 and CDR2 (germline): SNHLY, FYNNEI. The CDR3 nucleotides are TGTGCCAGCAGACGGGACAGGGGGCCTGGGAGCACTGAAGCTTTCTTT. It is translated as CASRRDRGPGSTEAFF.

The chain combines TRBV20-1 with TRBJ1-1; 8 bases align to TRBD1. Germline-derived CDR1 and CDR2 are DFQATT and SNEGSKA (reference sequence). This CDR3 has 12 residues. After removal of 6 bases from V and 3 bases from J, the junction contained 3 bases not matched to a gene. CDR3 in DNA: TGCAGTGCCCCGACAGGGGACACTGAAGCTTTCTTT. It is translated as CSAPTGDTEAFF.

V and J are TRBV29-1 and TRBJ2-1, with TRBD1 as a possible D gene (6 bases). The assigned J gene may be wrong: the sequence end matches TRBJ2-7 better. Germline loops: CDR1 SQVTM, CDR2 ANQGSEA. The CDR3 is 13 residues long. CDR3: CSVLAQGYNEQYF. The CDR3, as DNA: TGCAGCGTTCTGGCACAGGGCTACAATGAGCAGTACTTC.

This chain connects TRBV4-3 to TRBJ1-1; a weak D match, TRBD1 (6 bases). V was shortened by 0 bases and J by 1 base, with 9 bases between the two germline ends. Germline V gene sequence: CDR1 LGHNA, CDR2 YSLEER. The CDR3 is 15 residues long. CDR3 loop: CASSQDRGPNTEAFF. DNA of the CDR3: TGCGCCAGCAGCCAAGATCGGGGGCCGAACACTGAAGCTTTCTTT.

The genes are TRBV7-8 and TRBJ2-6, with D unclear. Trimming cost V 3 bases and J 12 bases, with 12 bases left between them. The CDR3 has 13 amino acids. Germline CDR1 reads SGHVS; CDR2 reads FQNEAQ. In nucleotides, the CDR3 is TGTGCCAGCAGCTTTTCTGGCGTGCCCGTCCTGACTTTC. The encoded protein is CASSFSGVPVLTF.